This T cell receptor beta chain was captured by sequencing in a study of Ad26.COV2.S vaccination and SARS-CoV-2 variants. Assay: immunoSEQ multiplex PCR; the TCRdb copy retains only in-frame clones and omits some. The repertoire holds roughly 700,000 clones, with approximately 88% as singletons. With 5 bases clipped from V and 0 bases from J, the junction kept 1 base outside the gene matches. The germline CDR1 and CDR2 sequences are ENHRY and SYGVKD. The CDR3 loop spans 15 amino acids. Turning to this clone: What it recognizes is unknown.

General study results and limits: Quantification of TCR breadth and depth may have yielded underestimates of total T cell responses.

Documented treatment: some 20 received Ad26.COV2.S at low or high dose, single or two shots; several received placebo; per-sample allocation not given. The study sampled participants on day 63 after the first vaccine or placebo injection. The material was peripheral blood, obtained in a trial of Ad26.COV2.S vaccine versus placebo. The chain couples TRBV10-3 to TRBJ2-2; 9 bases align to TRBD2. This TCR derives from a person between 18 and 65 years old who received the Ad26.COV2.S COVID-19 vaccine or a placebo. The CDR3 is CAISLAGANTGELFF. CDR3 sequence (DNA): TGTGCCATCAGTTTAGCGGGAGCGAACACCGGGGAGCTGTTTTTT.